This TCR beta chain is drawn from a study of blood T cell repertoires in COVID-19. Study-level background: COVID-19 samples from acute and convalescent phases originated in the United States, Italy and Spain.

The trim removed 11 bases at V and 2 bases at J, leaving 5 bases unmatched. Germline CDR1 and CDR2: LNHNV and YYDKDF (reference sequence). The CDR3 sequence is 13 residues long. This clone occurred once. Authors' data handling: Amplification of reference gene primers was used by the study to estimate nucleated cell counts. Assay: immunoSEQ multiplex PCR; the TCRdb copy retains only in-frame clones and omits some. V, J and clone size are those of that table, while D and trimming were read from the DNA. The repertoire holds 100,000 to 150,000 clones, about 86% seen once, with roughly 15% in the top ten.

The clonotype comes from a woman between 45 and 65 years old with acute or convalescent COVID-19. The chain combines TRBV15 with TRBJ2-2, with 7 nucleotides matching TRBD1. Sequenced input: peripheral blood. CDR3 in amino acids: CACRDSNTGELFF. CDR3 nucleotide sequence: TGTGCCTGCCGGGACAGCAACACCGGGGAGCTGTTTTTT.